This T cell receptor (beta chain) is from a study of blood T cell repertoires in COVID-19. V shed 0 bases and J 8 bases; nucleotides not matched to a gene: 5. This CDR3 region has 15 residues. Per the germline V gene, CDR1 is SGHDT and CDR2 is YYEEEE. Clones were read by immunoSEQ multiplex PCR, and TCRdb kept only the in-frame ones, dropping some. This sample carries fewer than 300,000 clones, around 83% of them seen once, and the ten largest clones take approximately 5.9%. The J gene is TRBJ1-4, the V gene TRBV5-6; 9 bases are shared with TRBD1. The sequencing input was peripheral blood. The TCR sequence derives from a man at least 80 years old with acute or convalescent COVID-19. The chain's CDR3 is CASSLAGTGQEKLFF. As DNA, the CDR3 is TGTGCCAGCAGCTTGGCGGGGACAGGGCAGGAAAAACTGTTTTTT.